These T cell receptor beta chains were read from a single sample in a study of shared clonotypes between healthy human individuals. The repertoire was sequenced with immunoSEQ multiplex PCR; TCRdb's copy has only in-frame clones and lacks some. Here the sample spans over 850,000 clones, approximately 80% being singletons. The material sequenced was memory CD4+ T cells from PBMCs. Every receptor here comes from a man between 18 and 29 years old in good health. Some clones in this sample may be carry-over from other donors' samples. Both conserved end residues are trimmed from each CDR3.

v_call cdr3_aa
TRBV25-1 ASSGRTREQY
TRBV7-2 ASSRSAERNTGELF
TRBV7-2 ASSRTGATDEQY
TRBV28 ASSILQGAAQPQH
TRBV5-1 ASSVSGIDTQY
TRBV5-6 ASRQRAGGEKLF
TRBV4-1 ASSQGLATDEQY
TRBV29-1 SVEGRWDSEQY
TRBV21-1 ASSKQGTQY
TRBV28 ASKIRGANYGYT